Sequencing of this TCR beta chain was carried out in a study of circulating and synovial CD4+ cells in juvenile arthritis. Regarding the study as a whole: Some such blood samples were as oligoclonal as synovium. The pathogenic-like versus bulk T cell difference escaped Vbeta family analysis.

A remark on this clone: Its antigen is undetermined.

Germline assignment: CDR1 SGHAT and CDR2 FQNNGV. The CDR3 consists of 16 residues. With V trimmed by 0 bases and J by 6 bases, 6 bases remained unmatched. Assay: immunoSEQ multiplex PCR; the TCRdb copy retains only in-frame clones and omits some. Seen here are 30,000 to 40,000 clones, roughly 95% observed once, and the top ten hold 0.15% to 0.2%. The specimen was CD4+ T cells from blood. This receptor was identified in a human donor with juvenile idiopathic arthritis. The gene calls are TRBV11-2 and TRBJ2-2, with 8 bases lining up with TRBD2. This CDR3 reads CASSLEAGGLPGELFF. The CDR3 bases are TGTGCCAGCAGCTTAGAGGCGGGAGGTCTTCCCGGGGAGCTGTTTTTT. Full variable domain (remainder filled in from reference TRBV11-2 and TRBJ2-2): EAGVAQSPRYKIIEKRQSVAFWCNPISGHATLYWYQQILGQGPKLLIQFQNNGVVDDSQLPKDRFSAERLKGVDSTLKIQPAKLEDSAVYLCASSLEAGGLPGELFFGEGSRLTVL.